The present TCR beta chain was sequenced within a study of blood T cells in healthy people across ages. A J-beta primer mix and a sample-barcoded 5' primer were used in a second PCR of roughly 7 to 12 cycles. Each cDNA molecule, via a template-switch adaptor with 12 random nucleotides, was tagged. TCRdb reprocessed the 5' RACE reads with MiXCR, giving one entry per CDR3 protein. The data hold about 1,000,000 distinct CDR3 sequences, with around 43% observed a single time. The CDR3 length is 15 residues. Germline V gene data show CDR1 as MNHEY and CDR2 as SMNVEV (reference sequence). V lost 6 bases and J lost 2, with 16 bases in between.

The chain employs TRBV27 and TRBJ2-5, with D possibly called TRBD1 or TRBD2 (5 bases each). The sequenced material came from blood. The receptor was isolated from a woman aged 60-70 years in good health. This chain's CDR3 is CASSPVRGGQETQYF. The CDR3 bases are TGTGCCAGCAGCCCCGTCCGTGGGGGACAAGAGACCCAGTACTTC.